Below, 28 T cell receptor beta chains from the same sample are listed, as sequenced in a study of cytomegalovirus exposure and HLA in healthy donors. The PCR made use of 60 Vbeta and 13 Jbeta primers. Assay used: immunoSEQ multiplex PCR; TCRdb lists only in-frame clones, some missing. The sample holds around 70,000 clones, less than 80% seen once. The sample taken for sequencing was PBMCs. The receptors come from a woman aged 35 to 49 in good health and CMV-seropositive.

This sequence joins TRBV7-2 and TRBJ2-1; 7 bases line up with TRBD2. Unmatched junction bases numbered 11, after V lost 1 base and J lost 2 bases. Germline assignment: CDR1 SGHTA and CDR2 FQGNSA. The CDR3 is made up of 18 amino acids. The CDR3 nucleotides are TGTGCCAGCAGCTTAGGGACTAGGGGAGCGGGACCCTACAATGAGCAGTTCTTC. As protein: CASSLGTRGAGPYNEQFF.

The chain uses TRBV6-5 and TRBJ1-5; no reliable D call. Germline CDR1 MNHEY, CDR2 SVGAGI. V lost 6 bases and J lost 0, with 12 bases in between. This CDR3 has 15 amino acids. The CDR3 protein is CASSLTSNSNQPQHF. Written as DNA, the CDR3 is TGTGCCAGCAGCCTAACCTCGAATAGCAATCAGCCCCAGCATTTT.

For the CDR3, the DNA is TGTGCCAGCAGCTTGGACAGGGACAATCAGCCCCAGCATTTT. This codes for CASSLDRDNQPQHF. This chain uses TRBV11-2 with TRBJ1-5, with 8 bases that match TRBD1. The CDR3 length is 14 residues. V gave up 3 bases and J gave up 3 bases; unmatched junction bases: 1. Germline CDR1 reads SGHAT; CDR2 reads FQNNGV.

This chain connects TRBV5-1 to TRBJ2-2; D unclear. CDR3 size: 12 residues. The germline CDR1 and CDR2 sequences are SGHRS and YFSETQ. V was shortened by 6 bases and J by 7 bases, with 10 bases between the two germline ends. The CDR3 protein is CASTLADGELFF. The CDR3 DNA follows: TGCGCCAGCACCCTTGCGGACGGGGAGCTGTTTTTT.

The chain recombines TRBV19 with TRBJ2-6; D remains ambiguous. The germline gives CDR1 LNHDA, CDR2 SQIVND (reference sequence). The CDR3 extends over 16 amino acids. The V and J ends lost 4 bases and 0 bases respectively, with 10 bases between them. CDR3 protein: CASSKEASSGANVLTF. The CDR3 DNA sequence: TGTGCCAGTAGTAAAGAGGCCAGCTCTGGGGCCAACGTCCTGACTTTC. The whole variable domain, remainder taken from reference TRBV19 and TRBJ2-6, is DGGITQSPKYLFRKEGQNVTLSCEQNLNHDAMYWYRQDPGQGLRLIYYSQIVNDFQKGDIAEGYSVSREKKESFPLTVTSAQKNPTAFYLCASSKEASSGANVLTFGAGSRLTVL.

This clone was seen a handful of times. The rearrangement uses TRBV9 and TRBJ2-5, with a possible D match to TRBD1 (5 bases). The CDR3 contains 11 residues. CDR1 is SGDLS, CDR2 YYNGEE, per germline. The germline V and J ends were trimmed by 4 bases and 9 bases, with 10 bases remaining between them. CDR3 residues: CASSQEGAQYF. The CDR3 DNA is TGTGCCAGCAGCCAGGAAGGGGCCCAGTACTTC.

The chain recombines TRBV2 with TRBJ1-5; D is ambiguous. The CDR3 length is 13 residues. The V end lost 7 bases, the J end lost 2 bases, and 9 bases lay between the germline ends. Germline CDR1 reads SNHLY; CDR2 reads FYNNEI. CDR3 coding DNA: TGTGCCAGCAAACCAGAGGGCAATCAGCCCCAGCATTTT. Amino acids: CASKPEGNQPQHF.

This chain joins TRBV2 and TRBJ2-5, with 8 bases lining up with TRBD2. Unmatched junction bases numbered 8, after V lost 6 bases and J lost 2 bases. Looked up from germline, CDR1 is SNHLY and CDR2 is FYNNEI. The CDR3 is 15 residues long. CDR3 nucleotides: TGTGCCAGCAGGCCCCGGACTAGCAGTCAAGAGACCCAGTACTTC. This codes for CASRPRTSSQETQYF.

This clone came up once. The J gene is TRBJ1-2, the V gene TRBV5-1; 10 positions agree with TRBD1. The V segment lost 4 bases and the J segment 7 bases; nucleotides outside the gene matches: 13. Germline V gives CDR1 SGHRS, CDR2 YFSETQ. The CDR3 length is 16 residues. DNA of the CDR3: TGCGCCAGCAGCCCGACTACCGGGACAGGGGCCTCTGGCTACACCTTC. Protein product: CASSPTTGTGASGYTF. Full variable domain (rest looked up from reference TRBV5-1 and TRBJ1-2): KAGVTQTPRYLIKTRGQQVTLSCSPISGHRSVSWYQQTPGQGLQFLFEYFSETQRNKGNFPGRFSGRQFSNSRSEMNVSTLELGDSALYLCASSPTTGTGASGYTFGSGTRLTVV.

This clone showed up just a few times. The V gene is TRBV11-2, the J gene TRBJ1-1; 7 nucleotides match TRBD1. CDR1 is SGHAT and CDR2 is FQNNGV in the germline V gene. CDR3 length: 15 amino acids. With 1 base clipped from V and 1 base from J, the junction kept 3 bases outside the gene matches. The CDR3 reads CASSLGQGRNTEAFF. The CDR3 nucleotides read TGTGCCAGCAGCTTAGGACAGGGCAGGAACACTGAAGCTTTCTTT. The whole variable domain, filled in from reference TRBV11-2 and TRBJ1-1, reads EAGVAQSPRYKIIEKRQSVAFWCNPISGHATLYWYQQILGQGPKLLIQFQNNGVVDDSQLPKDRFSAERLKGVDSTLKIQPAKLEDSAVYLCASSLGQGRNTEAFFGQGTRLTVV.

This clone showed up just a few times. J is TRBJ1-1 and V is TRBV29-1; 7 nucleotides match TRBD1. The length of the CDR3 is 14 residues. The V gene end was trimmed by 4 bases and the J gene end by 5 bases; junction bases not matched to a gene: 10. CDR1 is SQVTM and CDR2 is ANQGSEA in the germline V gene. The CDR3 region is CSVVDRVLGTEAFF. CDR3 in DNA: TGCAGCGTTGTTGACAGGGTGTTGGGAACTGAAGCTTTCTTT.

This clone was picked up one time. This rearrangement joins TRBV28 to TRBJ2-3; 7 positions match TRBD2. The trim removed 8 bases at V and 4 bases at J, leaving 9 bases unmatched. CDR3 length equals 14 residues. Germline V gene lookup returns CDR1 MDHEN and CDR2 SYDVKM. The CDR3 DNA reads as TGTGCCAGCGTCTCTGGCGGGGGTTCAGATACGCAGTATTTT. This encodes CASVSGGGSDTQYF. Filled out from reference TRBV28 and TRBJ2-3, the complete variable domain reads DVKVTQSSRYLVKRTGEKVFLECVQDMDHENMFWYRQDPGLGLRLIYFSYDVKMKEKGDIPEGYSVSREKKERFSLILESASTNQTSMYLCASVSGGGSDTQYFGPGTRLTVL.

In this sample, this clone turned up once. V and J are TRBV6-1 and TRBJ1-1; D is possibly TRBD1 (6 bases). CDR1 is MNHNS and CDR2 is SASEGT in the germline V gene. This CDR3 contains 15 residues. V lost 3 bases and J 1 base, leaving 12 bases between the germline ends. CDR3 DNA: TGTGCCAGCAGTGACCCAGGGGCAAGGAACACTGAAGCTTTCTTT. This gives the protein CASSDPGARNTEAFF.

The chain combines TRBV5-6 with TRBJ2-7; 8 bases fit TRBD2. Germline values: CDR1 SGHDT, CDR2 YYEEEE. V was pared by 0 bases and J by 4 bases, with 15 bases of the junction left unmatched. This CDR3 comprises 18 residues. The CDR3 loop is CASSLVPAWVAGCYEQYF. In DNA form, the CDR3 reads TGTGCCAGCAGCTTGGTTCCTGCTTGGGTAGCGGGGTGTTACGAGCAGTACTTC. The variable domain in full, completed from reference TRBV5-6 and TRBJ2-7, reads DAGVTQSPTHLIKTRGQQVTLRCSPKSGHDTVSWYQQALGQGPQFIFQYYEEEERQRGNFPDRFSGHQFPNYSSELNVNALLLGDSALYLCASSLVPAWVAGCYEQYFGPGTRLTVT.

The CDR3 is CASSIFPGQGAGNEQFF. As DNA, the CDR3 is TGTGCCAGTAGTATTTTCCCGGGACAGGGGGCTGGGAATGAGCAGTTCTTC. The rearrangement links TRBV19 to TRBJ2-1, with 12 bases matching TRBD1. The germline V gene encodes CDR1 LNHDA and CDR2 SQIVND (reference sequence). The CDR3 spans 17 residues. V dropped 3 bases and J dropped 7; count of bases not matched to a gene: 10.

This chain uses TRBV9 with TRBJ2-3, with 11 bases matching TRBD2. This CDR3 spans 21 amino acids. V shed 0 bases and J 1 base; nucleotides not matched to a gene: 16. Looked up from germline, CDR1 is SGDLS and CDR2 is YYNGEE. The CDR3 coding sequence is TGTGCCAGCAGCGTAGCTACGTTGGGGCCTAGCGGGGGGCGAGGCACAGATACGCAGTATTTT. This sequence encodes CASSVATLGPSGGRGTDTQYF.

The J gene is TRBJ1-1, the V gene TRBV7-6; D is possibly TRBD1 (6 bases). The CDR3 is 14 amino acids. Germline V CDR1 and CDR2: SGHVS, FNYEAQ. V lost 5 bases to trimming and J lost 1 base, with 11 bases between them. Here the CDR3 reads CASSRGQTNTEAFF. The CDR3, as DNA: TGTGCCAGCAGCCGCGGACAGACGAACACTGAAGCTTTCTTT.

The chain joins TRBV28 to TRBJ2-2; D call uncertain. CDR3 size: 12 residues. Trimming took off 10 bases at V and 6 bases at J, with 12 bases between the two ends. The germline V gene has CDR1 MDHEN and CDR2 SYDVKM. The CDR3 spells CATTKESGELFF. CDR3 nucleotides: TGTGCCACCACTAAAGAATCCGGGGAGCTGTTTTTT.

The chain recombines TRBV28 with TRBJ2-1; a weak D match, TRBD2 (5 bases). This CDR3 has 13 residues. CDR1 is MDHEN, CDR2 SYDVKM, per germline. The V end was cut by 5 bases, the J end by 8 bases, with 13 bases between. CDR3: CASSPGVRDEQFF. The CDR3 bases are TGTGCCAGCAGTCCCGGGGTTAGGGATGAGCAGTTCTTC.

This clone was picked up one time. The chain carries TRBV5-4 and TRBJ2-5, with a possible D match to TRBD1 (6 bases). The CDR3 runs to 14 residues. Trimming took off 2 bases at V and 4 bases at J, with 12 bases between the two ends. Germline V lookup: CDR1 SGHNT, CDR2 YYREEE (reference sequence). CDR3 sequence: CASSLGGSRETQYF. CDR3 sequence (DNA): TGTGCCAGCAGCTTAGGGGGTTCGCGAGAGACCCAGTACTTC.

This chain's CDR3 is CASSSQGLLAGGRETQYF. The CDR3 DNA reads TGCGCCAGCAGCTCACAGGGGCTTCTAGCGGGGGGAAGAGAGACCCAGTACTTC. The chain recombines TRBV5-1 with TRBJ2-5; 11 bases agree with TRBD2. After removal of 3 bases from V and 4 bases from J, the junction contained 14 bases not matched to a gene. CDR1 and CDR2 from the germline V gene are SGHRS and YFSETQ. The CDR3 has 18 amino acids. Drawing the rest from reference TRBV5-1 and TRBJ2-5, the complete variable domain is KAGVTQTPRYLIKTRGQQVTLSCSPISGHRSVSWYQQTPGQGLQFLFEYFSETQRNKGNFPGRFSGRQFSNSRSEMNVSTLELGDSALYLCASSSQGLLAGGRETQYFGPGTRLLVL.

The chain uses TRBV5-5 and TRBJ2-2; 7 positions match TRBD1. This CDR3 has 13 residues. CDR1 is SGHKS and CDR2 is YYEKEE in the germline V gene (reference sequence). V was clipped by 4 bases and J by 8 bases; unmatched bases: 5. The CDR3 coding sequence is TGTGCCAGCAGCAGAACAGGGGTGGGGGAGCTGTTTTTT. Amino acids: CASSRTGVGELFF.

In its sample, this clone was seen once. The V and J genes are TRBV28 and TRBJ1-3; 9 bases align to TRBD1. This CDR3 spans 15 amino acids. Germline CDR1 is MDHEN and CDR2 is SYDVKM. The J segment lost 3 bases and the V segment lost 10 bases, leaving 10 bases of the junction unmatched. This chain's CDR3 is CAIAGQGTGGNTIYF. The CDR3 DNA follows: TGTGCCATTGCGGGACAGGGTACAGGTGGAAACACCATATATTTT.

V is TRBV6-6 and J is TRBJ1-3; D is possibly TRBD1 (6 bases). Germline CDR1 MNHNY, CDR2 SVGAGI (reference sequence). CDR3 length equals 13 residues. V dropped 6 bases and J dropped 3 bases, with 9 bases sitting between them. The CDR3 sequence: CASSEQGGNTIYF. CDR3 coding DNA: TGTGCCAGCAGCGAACAGGGTGGAAACACCATATATTTT.

DNA for the CDR3: TGTGCCAGCAGCCCCAGGGTCCTAGCTAACTATGGCTACACCTTC. Its translation is CASSPRVLANYGYTF. The chain combines TRBV9 with TRBJ1-2, with a tentative D call TRBD1 (5 bases). With 4 bases removed from V and 0 bases from J, the gap between germline ends came to 13 bases. Germline CDR1 is SGDLS and CDR2 is YYNGEE. The CDR3 loop spans 15 amino acids. The whole variable domain, remainder taken from reference TRBV9 and TRBJ1-2, is DSGVTQTPKHLITATGQRVTLRCSPRSGDLSVYWYQQSLDQGLQFLIQYYNGEERAKGNILERFSAQQFPDLHSELNLSSLELGDSALYFCASSPRVLANYGYTFGSGTRLTVV.

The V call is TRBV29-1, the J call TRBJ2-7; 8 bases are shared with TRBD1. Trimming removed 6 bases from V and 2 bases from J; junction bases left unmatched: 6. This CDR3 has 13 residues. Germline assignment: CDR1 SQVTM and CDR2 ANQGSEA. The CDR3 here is CSVGTGIAYEQYF. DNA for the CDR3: TGCAGCGTCGGGACAGGTATTGCCTACGAGCAGTACTTC.

CDR3 amino acids: CAISEVQGLMDTEAFF. Written as DNA, the CDR3 is TGTGCCATCAGTGAAGTACAGGGGCTAATGGACACTGAAGCTTTCTTT. V gene TRBV10-3 combines with J gene TRBJ1-1, with 7 bases lining up with TRBD1. CDR3 size: 16 residues. V was pared by 3 bases and J by 3 bases, with 10 bases of the junction left unmatched. Germline-derived CDR1 and CDR2 are ENHRY and SYGVKD.

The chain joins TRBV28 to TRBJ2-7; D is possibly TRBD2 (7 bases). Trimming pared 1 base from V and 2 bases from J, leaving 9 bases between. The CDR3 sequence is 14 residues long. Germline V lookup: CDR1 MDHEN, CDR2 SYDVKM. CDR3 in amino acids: CASSLYGGPYEQYF. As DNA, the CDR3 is TGTGCCAGCAGTTTATACGGGGGGCCCTACGAGCAGTACTTC.